This record concerns one T cell receptor beta chain sequence. An approximately 10 ml volume of fresh peripheral blood provided the PBMCs. Germline-derived CDR1 and CDR2 are MNHNS and SASEGT. There are 14 residues in the CDR3. The ends were cut back, 7 bases at V and 2 bases at J, with 12 bases in the middle. The source of the sample is a study of T cells in Graves' hyperthyroidism and ophthalmopathy. It was RNA transcripts that yielded the amplified TCR beta CDR3 regions. Primed by the HTBI set, a first-round RT-PCR was run on the TCR CDR3. TCRdb reprocessed the multiplex PCR reads with MiXCR, giving one entry per CDR3 protein. The sample includes roughly 380,000 distinct CDR3 sequences, approximately 13% of them seen just once.

Material: blood. This sequence was found in a man in his thirties or forties with Graves' hyperthyroidism that later progressed to Graves' ophthalmopathy. The chain employs TRBV6-1 and TRBJ2-1; D possibly corresponds to TRBD2 (6 bases). CDR3 bases: TGTGCCAGCATCGCCGGGGGACCCTACAATGAGCAGTTCTTC. It specifies CASIAGGPYNEQFF.